These T cell receptor beta chains were read from a single sample in a study of preoperative IRX-2 immunotherapy in early breast cancer. The data were produced by immunoSEQ multiplex PCR, yet TCRdb's version contains in-frame clones alone and is incomplete. The sample has tens of thousands of clones, about 96% seen once; the top ten hold roughly 6.5%. The material was obtained from a patient treated with IRX-2 immunotherapy. The receptors stem from a human donor with breast cancer. CDR3s include the opening cysteine and the closing phenylalanine or tryptophan. The listing skips clone size in some rows; elsewhere it reads once, few, many or a size class.

size	V	J	CDR3
few	TRBV5-6	TRBJ1-3	CASSFTSRNTIYF
-	TRBV20-1	TRBJ1-2	CSARVDDGYTF
-	TRBV4-1	TRBJ1-5	CASSQDTRTDQRPQHF
-	TRBV29-1	TRBJ1-1	CSVEARGGRDTEAFF
once	TRBV7-8	TRBJ1-2	CASSLERGNYGYTF
-	TRBV25-1	TRBJ2-7	CASRGTGKTGEQYF
-	TRBV11-3	TRBJ1-2	CASSPERGSVYGYTF
-	TRBV7-3	TRBJ2-6	CASSLTSSLPGANVLTF
-	TRBV13	TRBJ1-1	CASSQPPHSAFF
-	TRBV29-1	TRBJ2-3	CSVERTSGSTQYF
once	TRBV6-6	TRBJ2-3	CASIQGNTDTQYF
-	TRBV7-9	TRBJ2-2	CASSPSVGELFF
-	TRBV4-1	TRBJ1-3	CASSRQGTGNTIYF
-	TRBV7-2	TRBJ2-4	CASSLVGWEDSGVQYF
-	TRBV5-1	TRBJ2-1	CASSWGHGTSGYNEQFF
-	TRBV7-9	TRBJ2-5	CASSLVQETQYF
once	TRBV5-5	TRBJ2-5	CASSLETRSETQYF
-	TRBV12-5	TRBJ2-7	CASGRGTSGINEQYF
-	TRBV9	TRBJ2-2	CASSTNTGELFF
once	TRBV19	TRBJ1-4	CASRDSTTTNEKLFF
-	TRBV15	TRBJ1-3	CATSREGRAGNTIYF
once	TRBV7-9	TRBJ2-1	CARTGVGGNEQFF
-	TRBV5-1	TRBJ1-2	CASSLQGVGYGYTF
-	TRBV7-2	TRBJ2-7	CASSRGQGSSYEQYF
-	TRBV29-1	TRBJ1-1	CSALRSGEAFF
-	TRBV5-1	TRBJ1-2	CASRSVGPNGYTF
once	TRBV6-6	TRBJ1-1	CASRPGGSTEAFF
-	TRBV2	TRBJ2-7	CASSELLAGGGEQYF
-	TRBV11-2	TRBJ1-4	CASSLSSTGNEKLFF
-	TRBV6-5	TRBJ1-2	CASATGLGYTF
-	TRBV5-1	TRBJ1-5	CASSWTGGDQPQHF
once	TRBV10-3	TRBJ2-7	CAIQPDNPLYEQYF
-	TRBV7-2	TRBJ2-7	CASSADGTSGFTYEQYF
-	TRBV27	TRBJ1-6	CASNPYPTGFNGSPLHF
-	TRBV7-9	TRBJ1-1	CASSWGREAFF
-	TRBV6-7	TRBJ1-3	CASNRGGIYF
-	TRBV4-3	TRBJ1-5	CASSQDGGSAPQHF
-	TRBV5-6	TRBJ2-7	CASSSGTGGSNYEQYF
-	TRBV7-9	TRBJ2-7	CASSQWDRFDEQYF
once	TRBV5-1	TRBJ2-1	CASSLVVDYNEQFF
-	TRBV7-9	TRBJ2-3	CASSFEPGQGPADTQYF
-	TRBV2	TRBJ2-7	CASMVNEQYF
once	TRBV11-1	TRBJ2-5	CASSFASGSPGDETQYF
-	TRBV4-1	TRBJ1-4	CASSQAGFGEKLFF
once	TRBV7-8	TRBJ2-2	CASSSQTEPNTGELFF
-	TRBV4-1	TRBJ2-7	CASSTSGPPSYEQYF
-	TRBV6-1	TRBJ2-3	CASSQGLAGGTDTQYF
once	TRBV5-1	TRBJ2-1	CASSPGTGFYNEQFF
-	TRBV10-2	TRBJ1-2	CAINQGTDYGYTF
-	TRBV6-4	TRBJ1-2	CASSPTGIDGYTF
-	TRBV9	TRBJ1-4	CASSVDPFPREKLFF
-	TRBV30	TRBJ2-2	CAWTAGTSPNTGELFF
-	TRBV27	TRBJ1-2	CASSLYVSGGAYGYTF
-	TRBV4-2	TRBJ2-7	CASSQDGTSGIDEQYF
-	TRBV18	TRBJ2-2	CASSPIGGEGTGELFF